Listed below are T cell receptor beta chains from one sample, sequenced in a study of cytomegalovirus exposure and HLA in healthy donors. Data came from immunoSEQ multiplex PCR; TCRdb stores just in-frame clones and leaves some out. In the table there are roughly 140,000 clones, 85% to 90% of which are singletons. Sequenced material: PBMCs. These TCRs come from a woman between 18 and 29 years old in good health and CMV-seropositive. CDR3s include the opening cysteine and the closing phenylalanine or tryptophan.

J gene | V gene | CDR3 length | CDR3 protein
TRBJ2-1 | TRBV6-6 | 14 | CASSYVGGIGEQFF
TRBJ2-2 | TRBV6-1 | 16 | CASSGTSGTFTGELFF
TRBJ1-4 | TRBV5-6 | 15 | CASSSLDRPNEKLFF
TRBJ2-1 | TRBV7-9 | 11 | CASSLPNEQFF
TRBJ2-3 | TRBV29-1 | 13 | CSALAGSTDTQYF
TRBJ2-7 | TRBV28 | 14 | CASTSYSLSGEQYF
TRBJ2-3 | TRBV5-6 | 11 | CASSLRGTQYF
TRBJ2-1 | TRBV28 | 15 | CASSVPGAPYNEQFF
TRBJ1-1 | TRBV9 | 14 | CASSGLQGGTEAFF
TRBJ1-3 | TRBV29-1 | 17 | CSVGGRGQGVAGNTIYF
TRBJ1-1 | TRBV30 | 14 | CAWSFEVGLGEAFF
TRBJ2-7 | TRBV30 | 12 | CAWSVLGGEQYF
TRBJ2-7 | TRBV29-1 | 14 | CSVGVTGDPHEQYF
TRBJ2-7 | TRBV5-1 | 16 | CASSLSRQGAIDEQYF
TRBJ2-3 | TRBV19 | 13 | CASSENRGDTQYF
TRBJ2-7 | TRBV11-2 | 14 | CASSPALAVYEQYF
TRBJ1-3 | TRBV5-4 | 14 | CASSLGGSGNTIYF